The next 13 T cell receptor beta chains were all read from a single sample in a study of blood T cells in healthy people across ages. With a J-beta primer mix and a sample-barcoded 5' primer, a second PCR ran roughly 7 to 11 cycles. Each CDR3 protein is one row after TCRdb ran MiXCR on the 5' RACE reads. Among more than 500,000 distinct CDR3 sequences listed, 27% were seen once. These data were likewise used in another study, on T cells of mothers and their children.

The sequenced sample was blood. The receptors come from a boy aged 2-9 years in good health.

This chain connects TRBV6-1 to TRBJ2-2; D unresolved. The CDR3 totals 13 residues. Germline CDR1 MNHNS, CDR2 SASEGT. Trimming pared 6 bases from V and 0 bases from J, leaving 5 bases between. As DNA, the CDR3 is TGTGCCAGCAGGCTACCGAACACCGGGGAGCTGTTTTTT. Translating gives CASRLPNTGELFF.

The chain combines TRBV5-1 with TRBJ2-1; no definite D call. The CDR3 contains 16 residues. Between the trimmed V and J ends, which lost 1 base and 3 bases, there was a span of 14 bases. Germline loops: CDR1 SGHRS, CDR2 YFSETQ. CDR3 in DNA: TGCGCCAGCAGCTTGTTGGCAGCACCACTCTACAATGAGCAGTTCTTC. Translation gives CASSLLAAPLYNEQFF.

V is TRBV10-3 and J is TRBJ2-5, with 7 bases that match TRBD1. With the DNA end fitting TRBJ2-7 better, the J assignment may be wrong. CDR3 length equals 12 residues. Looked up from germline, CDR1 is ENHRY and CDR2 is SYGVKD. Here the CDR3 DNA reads TGTGCCATCGGGGACAGCCCGAACGAGCAGTACTTC. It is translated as CAIGDSPNEQYF.

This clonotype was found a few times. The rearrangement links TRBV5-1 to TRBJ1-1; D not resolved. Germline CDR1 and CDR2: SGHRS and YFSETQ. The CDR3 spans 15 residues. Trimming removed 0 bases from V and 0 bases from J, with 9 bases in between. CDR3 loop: CASSLAPNLNTEAFF. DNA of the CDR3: TGCGCCAGCAGCTTGGCCCCTAATTTGAACACTGAAGCTTTCTTT.

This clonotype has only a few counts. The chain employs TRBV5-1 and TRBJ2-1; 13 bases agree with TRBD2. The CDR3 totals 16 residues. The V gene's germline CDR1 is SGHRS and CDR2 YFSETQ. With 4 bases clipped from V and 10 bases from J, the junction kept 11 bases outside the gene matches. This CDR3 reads CASSLLAGGPYGEQFF. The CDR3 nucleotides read TGCGCCAGCAGCCTACTAGCGGGAGGGCCTTATGGGGAGCAGTTCTTC.

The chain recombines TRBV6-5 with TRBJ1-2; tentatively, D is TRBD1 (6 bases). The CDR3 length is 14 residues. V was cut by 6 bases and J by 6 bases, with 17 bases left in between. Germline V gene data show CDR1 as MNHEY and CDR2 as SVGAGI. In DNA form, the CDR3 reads TGTGCCAGCAGCAAACCAGGGGCGACTAATGGCTACACCTTC. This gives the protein CASSKPGATNGYTF.

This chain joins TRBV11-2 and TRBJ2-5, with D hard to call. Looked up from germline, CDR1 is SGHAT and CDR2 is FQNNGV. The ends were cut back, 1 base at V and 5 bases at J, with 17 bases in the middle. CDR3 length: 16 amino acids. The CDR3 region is CASSLARATQKETQYF. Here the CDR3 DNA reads TGTGCCAGCAGCTTAGCCCGGGCCACTCAGAAGGAGACCCAGTACTTC.

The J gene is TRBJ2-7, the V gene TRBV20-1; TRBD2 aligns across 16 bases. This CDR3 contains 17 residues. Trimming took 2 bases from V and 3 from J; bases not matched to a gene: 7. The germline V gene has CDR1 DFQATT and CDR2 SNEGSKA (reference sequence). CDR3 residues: CSARHGTSGRVDYEQYF. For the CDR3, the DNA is TGCAGTGCTAGACACGGGACTAGCGGGAGGGTAGACTACGAGCAGTACTTC.

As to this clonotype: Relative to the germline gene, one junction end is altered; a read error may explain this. The CDR3 spells CASSLAGGNAEAFF. For the CDR3, the DNA is TGTGCCAGCAGCTTAGCGGGGGGGAACGCTGAAGCTTTCTTT. The rearrangement links TRBV7-9 to TRBJ1-1; tentatively, D is TRBD1 (5 bases). CDR1 is SEHNR, CDR2 FQNEAQ, per germline (reference sequence). This CDR3 spans 14 amino acids.

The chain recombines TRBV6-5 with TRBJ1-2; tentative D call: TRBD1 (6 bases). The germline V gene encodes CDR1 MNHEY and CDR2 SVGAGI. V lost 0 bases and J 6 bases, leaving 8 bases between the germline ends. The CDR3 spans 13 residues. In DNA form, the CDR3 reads TGTGCCAGCAGTTACTCCAGGGGAGATGGCTACACCTTC. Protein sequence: CASSYSRGDGYTF.

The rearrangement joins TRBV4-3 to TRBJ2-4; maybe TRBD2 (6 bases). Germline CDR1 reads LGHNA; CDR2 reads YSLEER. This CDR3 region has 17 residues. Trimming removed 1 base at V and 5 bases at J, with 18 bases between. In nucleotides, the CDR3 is TGCGCCAGCAGCCAAGGCAGCGGACTATCCCCCCAAAACATTCAGTACTTC. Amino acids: CASSQGSGLSPQNIQYF.

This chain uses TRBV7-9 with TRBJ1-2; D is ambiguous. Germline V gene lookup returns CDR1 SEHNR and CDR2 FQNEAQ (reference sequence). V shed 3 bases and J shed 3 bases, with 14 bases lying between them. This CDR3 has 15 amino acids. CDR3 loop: CASSFFERSYYGYTF. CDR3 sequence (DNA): TGTGCCAGCAGCTTTTTTGAGCGGAGCTACTATGGCTACACCTTC.

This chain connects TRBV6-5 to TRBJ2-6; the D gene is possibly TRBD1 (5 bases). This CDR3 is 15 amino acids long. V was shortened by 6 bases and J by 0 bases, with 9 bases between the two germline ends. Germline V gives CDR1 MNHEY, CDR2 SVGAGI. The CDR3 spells CASRPDSSGANVLTF. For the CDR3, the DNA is TGTGCCAGCAGACCCGACAGCTCTGGGGCCAACGTCCTGACTTTC.